This TCR beta chain was captured by sequencing in a study of T cell clonality in common variable immunodeficiency. Profiled with immunoSEQ multiplex PCR; TCRdb holds only in-frame clones, not every one. The sample yields over 55,000 clones, without any singletons. This clone was detected ten times or more. The CDR3 goes on 3 residues after the read ends, and that part is filled in from the germline J gene. The CDR3 covers 16 residues. With 6 bases clipped from V and 0 bases from J, the junction kept 11 bases outside the gene matches. Germline V CDR1 and CDR2: DFQATT, SNEGSKA (reference sequence). The sample was peripheral blood mononuclear cells. The rearrangement joins TRBV20-1 to TRBJ1-5, with 7 positions matching TRBD1. The TCR originated in a person aged 18 to 70 in good health. The CDR3 DNA, read in part, is TGCAGTGCCGCCCCGACAGGGCTCTATAGCAATCAGCCC. Its protein is CSAAPTGLYSNQP. The complete CDR3 protein is CSAAPTGLYSNQPQHF.